This TCR beta chain was retrieved from a study of CD8+ T cells in alopecia areata. Study-level information: Each day, treated patients took oral tofacitinib twice, at 5 to 10 mg per dose.

Germline CDR1 and CDR2: ENHRY and SYGVKD. This CDR3 contains 13 residues. V was pared by 4 bases and J by 3 bases, with 9 bases between. General study points: Higher clonality was seen in lesional scalp than in normal scalp, especially in alopecia totalis/universalis. Sequence data from scalp samples additionally include resident alphabeta T cells of normal skin.

A word on this clone: Its antigen is currently unknown.

It was cDNA, reverse transcribed from extracted RNA, that served as the sequencing template. Assay: immunoSEQ multiplex PCR; the TCRdb copy retains only in-frame clones and omits some. The table records roughly 200,000 clones, over 55% of them present only once. The TCR sequence derives from a human donor with alopecia areata. The material sequenced was CD4+ T cells sorted from blood, taken at week 0. The V call is TRBV10-3, the J call TRBJ2-5; tentatively, D is TRBD1 (6 bases). The CDR3 is CAISVRQEETQYF. The CDR3 DNA is TGTGCCATCAGTGTTAGACAGGAAGAGACCCAGTACTTC.